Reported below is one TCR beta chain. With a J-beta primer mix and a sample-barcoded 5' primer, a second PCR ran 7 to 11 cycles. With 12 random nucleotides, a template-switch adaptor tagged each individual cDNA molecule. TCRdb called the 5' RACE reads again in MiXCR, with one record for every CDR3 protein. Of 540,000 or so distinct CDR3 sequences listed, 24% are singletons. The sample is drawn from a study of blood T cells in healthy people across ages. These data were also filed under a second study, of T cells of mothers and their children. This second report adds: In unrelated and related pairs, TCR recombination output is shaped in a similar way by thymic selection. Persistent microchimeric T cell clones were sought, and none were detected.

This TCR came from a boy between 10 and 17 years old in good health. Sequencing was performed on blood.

The CDR3 DNA reads TGTGCCAGCAGTTTATCAAATGGGGCGCAAGAGACCCAGTACTTC. The encoded protein is CASSLSNGAQETQYF. V gene TRBV27 combines with J gene TRBJ2-5, with D maybe TRBD1 (5 bases). This CDR3 spans 15 amino acids. The germline CDR1 and CDR2 sequences are MNHEY and SMNVEV (reference sequence). V was trimmed by 0 bases and J by 2 bases, leaving 10 bases between them.